The next 27 T cell receptor beta chains were all read from a single sample in a study of T-cell memory formation after mild COVID-19. TCRdb independently ran MiXCR on the 5' RACE reads; one entry per CDR3 protein. The table has hundreds of thousands of distinct CDR3 sequences, 20% seen once. Sequenced: PBMCs or a T cell subset sorted from them (not recorded which). Receptors were obtained from an adult woman who had mild COVID-19 (a few samples of this study predate the infection). Cell type and time point are not known.

This clonotype came up a few times. This chain links TRBV9 with TRBJ2-7, with D perhaps matching TRBD2 (5 bases). This CDR3 region has 15 residues. The germline V and J ends were trimmed by 4 bases and 5 bases, with 19 bases remaining between them. Germline V lookup: CDR1 SGDLS, CDR2 YYNGEE. Here the CDR3 reads CASSSSGSSSDEQYF. Here the CDR3 DNA reads TGTGCCAGCAGCTCTTCGGGATCTTCCAGCGACGAGCAGTACTTC.

This clonotype was seen once. V usage is TRBV12-3 or TRBV12-4 and J usage is TRBJ1-5; tentatively, D is TRBD1 (6 bases). Trimming left V 4 bases short and J 0 bases short, with 16 bases between. The CDR3 is 17 amino acids. CDR3 sequence reads: CASSYYRTDYSNQPQHF. DNA for the CDR3: TGTGCCAGCAGTTACTACCGGACAGACTATAGCAATCAGCCCCAGCATTTT.

In its sample, this clonotype was seen many times. The chain employs TRBV12-3 or TRBV12-4 and TRBJ1-5, with 10 bases aligning to TRBD1. The CDR3 is made up of 19 amino acids. The V gene end was trimmed by 1 base and the J gene end by 3 bases; junction bases not matched to a gene: 12. The CDR3 loop reads CASSLGLWAGTGDNQPQHF. The DNA for the CDR3 is TGTGCCAGCAGTTTAGGTCTGTGGGCCGGGACAGGGGACAATCAGCCCCAGCATTTT.

V is TRBV20-1 and J is TRBJ2-2; D remains ambiguous. Germline V gene data show CDR1 as DFQATT and CDR2 as SNEGSKA (reference sequence). V shed 3 bases and J shed 6 bases, with 17 bases lying between them. This CDR3 is built from 15 residues. CDR3: CSASSRAALSGELFF. The CDR3 DNA is TGCAGTGCTAGTTCCCGGGCCGCGTTATCCGGGGAGCTGTTTTTT.

J is TRBJ2-5 and V is TRBV7-7; TRBD1 is a possible D gene (6 bases). The V end lost 3 bases, the J end lost 1 base, and 9 bases lay between the germline ends. This CDR3 comprises 14 residues. Looked up from germline, CDR1 is SSHAT and CDR2 is FNYEAQ (reference sequence). This CDR3 reads CASSFGGLQETQYF. DNA for the CDR3: TGTGCCAGCAGCTTTGGGGGCCTCCAAGAGACCCAGTACTTC.

The J gene is TRBJ1-1, the V gene TRBV7-9; 7 bases align to TRBD1. Germline V gene sequence: CDR1 SEHNR, CDR2 FQNEAQ (reference sequence). V gave up 6 bases and J gave up 6 bases; unmatched junction bases: 16. The CDR3 sequence is 16 residues long. The CDR3 DNA is TGTGCCAGCAGGGTCAGCGGAGAGGGGGCTCGGGCTGAAGCTTTCTTT. It translates to CASRVSGEGARAEAFF.

The CDR3 DNA sequence: TGTGCCAGCAGTTACCCCACGGGAGGGACAGTCTCCTACAATGAGCAGTTCTTC. It is translated as CASSYPTGGTVSYNEQFF. The chain links TRBV6-2 or TRBV6-3 to TRBJ2-1; D possibly corresponds to TRBD2 (8 bases). The CDR3 contains 18 residues. V shed 2 bases and J shed 0 bases, with 17 bases lying between them. In germline, CDR1 is MNHEY, CDR2 SVGEGT.

This clonotype was seen a handful of times. The CDR3 loop reads CASRPTGGSYNEQFF. The CDR3 nucleotides read TGTGCCAGCAGACCGACAGGGGGGAGCTACAATGAGCAGTTCTTC. The rearrangement joins TRBV27 to TRBJ2-1, with TRBD1 identical over 9 bases. Germline V gene lookup returns CDR1 MNHEY and CDR2 SMNVEV (reference sequence). The ends lost 6 bases at V and 3 bases at J; junction bases unmatched: 6. The CDR3 has 15 residues.

Written as DNA, the CDR3 is TGTGCCAGCAGCTTTGGGACTAGCGGGAAGAAAATCTACGAGCAGTACTTC. Amino acid sequence: CASSFGTSGKKIYEQYF. The J gene is TRBJ2-7, the V gene TRBV6-5, with TRBD2 identical over 13 bases. There are 17 residues in the CDR3. The trim removed 6 bases at V and 3 bases at J, leaving 11 bases unmatched. Germline CDR1 MNHEY, CDR2 SVGAGI.

In this sample, this clonotype turned up a few times. The V call is TRBV20-1, the J call TRBJ2-3; a weak D match, TRBD2 (5 bases). This CDR3 is built from 15 residues. Per the germline V gene, CDR1 is DFQATT and CDR2 is SNEGSKA (reference sequence). Trimming stripped 0 bases from V and 6 bases from J, with 16 bases between. CDR3 DNA: TGCAGTGCTAGAGATAGGACTTTCAAAGGGGATACGCAGTATTTT. Protein: CSARDRTFKGDTQYF.

This clonotype was observed many times. The rearrangement joins TRBV5-5 to TRBJ1-1; 10 bases align to TRBD1. Germline V gene data show CDR1 as SGHKS and CDR2 as YYEKEE (reference sequence). V lost 0 bases and J lost 5; bases outside the gene matches: 7. CDR3 size: 16 residues. Written as DNA, the CDR3 is TGTGCCAGCAGCTTGGGACAGGGGGCTATGAGGACTGAAGCTTTCTTT. Protein product: CASSLGQGAMRTEAFF.

This rearrangement joins TRBV15 to TRBJ2-5; D is ambiguous. V gave up 1 base and J gave up 5 bases, with 14 bases separating them. The CDR3 consists of 15 residues. Per germline, CDR1 LNHNV and CDR2 YYDKDF (reference sequence). The CDR3 here is CATSRAPRVGETQYF. For the CDR3, the DNA is TGTGCCACCAGCAGAGCTCCTAGGGTTGGGGAGACCCAGTACTTC.

The V gene is TRBV7-2, the J gene TRBJ2-2; weak D call: TRBD2 (5 bases). Trimming took 4 bases from V and 8 from J, leaving 20 bases between them. The CDR3 loop spans 16 amino acids. Germline V gene data show CDR1 as SGHTA and CDR2 as FQGNSA. The CDR3 sequence: CASSSSPRAIVGELFF. The CDR3 nucleotides are TGTGCCAGCAGCTCGTCGCCGAGGGCTATAGTTGGGGAGCTGTTTTTT.

The chain carries TRBV18 and TRBJ1-2; no clear D. This CDR3 comprises 14 residues. V shed 3 bases and J shed 10 bases, with 18 bases lying between them. Germline CDR1 reads KGHSH; CDR2 reads LQKENI. CDR3 protein: CASSPLQLPSDYTF. The CDR3 DNA is TGTGCCAGCTCACCCCTACAGCTACCTTCGGACTACACCTTC.

This rearrangement joins TRBV25-1 to TRBJ1-1; 7 bases fit TRBD1. Germline lookup yields CDR1 MGHDK and CDR2 SYGVNS. V lost 2 bases and J lost 6; bases outside the gene matches: 9. The CDR3 totals 15 residues. The CDR3 loop reads CASSETRGRAAEAFF. The CDR3 DNA sequence: TGTGCCAGCAGTGAAACAAGGGGGCGGGCGGCTGAAGCTTTCTTT.

This clonotype was seen repeatedly, ten times or more. The chain has TRBV5-1 and TRBJ2-3; D unclear. Looked up from germline, CDR1 is SGHRS and CDR2 is YFSETQ. The length of the CDR3 is 15 residues. The ends were cut back, 1 base at V and 5 bases at J, with 14 bases in the middle. This CDR3 is CASSLRRAGRDTQYF. Written as DNA, the CDR3 is TGCGCCAGCAGCTTGCGACGGGCAGGTCGAGATACGCAGTATTTT.

This chain joins TRBV6-5 and TRBJ2-5; the D gene is possibly TRBD1 (6 bases). The germline CDR1 and CDR2 sequences are MNHEY and SVGAGI. Trimming shortened V by 2 bases and J by 2 bases, and 9 bases separated the two germline ends. The CDR3 has 14 residues. CDR3 in amino acids: CASSYGQGQETQYF. The CDR3 bases are TGTGCCAGCAGTTACGGGCAGGGGCAAGAGACCCAGTACTTC.

This clonotype was seen only a few times. This rearrangement joins TRBV6-1 to TRBJ1-4; 9 bases match TRBD1. The CDR3 totals 15 residues. V lost 3 bases and J lost 8; bases outside the gene matches: 7. The germline gives CDR1 MNHNS, CDR2 SASEGT. The CDR3 region is CASSERTGESEKLFF. Written as DNA, the CDR3 is TGTGCCAGCAGTGAGAGGACAGGGGAGTCGGAAAAACTGTTTTTT.

The chain has TRBV6-2 or TRBV6-3 and TRBJ2-2, with 7 bases matching TRBD1. Germline V lookup: CDR1 MNHEY, CDR2 SVGEGT. With V trimmed by 6 bases and J by 4 bases, 5 bases remained unmatched. The CDR3 spans 14 residues. For the CDR3, the DNA is TGTGCCAGCAGATGGGACAGACCCACCGGGGAGCTGTTTTTT. Translated: CASRWDRPTGELFF.

In this sample, this clonotype turned up a few times. The chain has TRBV20-1 and TRBJ2-1, with 9 bases aligning to TRBD2. The ends lost 1 base at V and 4 bases at J; junction bases unmatched: 2. The CDR3 runs 14 residues. The germline V gene has CDR1 DFQATT and CDR2 SNEGSKA (reference sequence). The CDR3 sequence: CSARGLAEYNEQFF. The CDR3 DNA reads TGCAGTGCTAGAGGACTAGCGGAGTACAATGAGCAGTTCTTC.

This chain joins TRBV20-1 and TRBJ2-7; 8 bases are shared with TRBD2. The trim removed 3 bases at V and 7 bases at J, leaving 5 bases unmatched. There are 12 residues in the CDR3. Germline CDR1 reads DFQATT; CDR2 reads SNEGSKA (reference sequence). The CDR3 here is CSASRGLVEQYF. The CDR3 DNA reads TGCAGTGCTAGTAGGGGACTAGTTGAGCAGTACTTC.

This chain links TRBV10-3 with TRBJ2-7; 7 bases align to TRBD1. The length of the CDR3 is 14 residues. CDR1 is ENHRY and CDR2 is SYGVKD in the germline V gene. The V and J ends lost 6 bases and 0 bases, in that order; junction bases with no gene match: 5. The CDR3 reads CAIRTGASSYEQYF. DNA of the CDR3: TGTGCCATCAGAACAGGGGCAAGCTCCTACGAGCAGTACTTC.

V usage is TRBV29-1 and J usage is TRBJ2-3; D perhaps matches TRBD1 (8 bases). The V gene's germline CDR1 is SQVTM and CDR2 ANQGSEA. The CDR3 runs to 13 residues. Trimming removed 6 bases from V and 9 bases from J, with 19 bases in between. CDR3 loop: CSVSTGGVGTQYF. The CDR3 nucleotides read TGCAGCGTCTCCACAGGGGGGGTAGGGACGCAGTATTTT.

V usage is TRBV7-9 and J usage is TRBJ2-3; D possibly corresponds to TRBD2 (6 bases). The V gene's germline CDR1 is SEHNR and CDR2 FQNEAQ (reference sequence). CDR3 length: 15 amino acids. With 4 bases removed from V and 8 bases from J, the gap between germline ends came to 19 bases. The CDR3 nucleotides read TGTGCCAGCAGCTCGGCGGAGGGAAGGACGCGTACGCAGTATTTT. Amino acids: CASSSAEGRTRTQYF.

This chain connects TRBV29-1 to TRBJ1-1; tentative D call: TRBD1 (5 bases). Germline values: CDR1 SQVTM, CDR2 ANQGSEA. Deletions cut 4 bases from V and 1 base from J, with 10 bases between. The CDR3 consists of 13 residues. CDR3 residues: CSVVGLQNTEAFF. In DNA form, the CDR3 reads TGCAGCGTTGTGGGACTCCAGAACACTGAAGCTTTCTTT.

V usage is TRBV2 and J usage is TRBJ1-1, with D perhaps TRBD1 (6 bases). CDR1 is SNHLY and CDR2 is FYNNEI in the germline V gene. This CDR3 comprises 15 residues. V was cut by 10 bases and J by 0 bases, with 18 bases left in between. The CDR3 region is CATLRDRSMNTEAFF. DNA for the CDR3: TGTGCCACCCTACGAGACAGGTCTATGAACACTGAAGCTTTCTTT.

CDR3 protein: CASSLDRGSQETQYF. CDR3 DNA sequence: TGTGCCAGCAGTCTGGACAGGGGGTCCCAAGAGACCCAGTACTTC. The chain joins TRBV2 to TRBJ2-5; TRBD1 agrees at 10 bases. In germline, CDR1 is SNHLY, CDR2 FYNNEI. The V segment lost 5 bases and the J segment 1 base; nucleotides outside the gene matches: 4. The CDR3 has 15 residues. The full variable domain, its missing parts supplied by reference TRBV2 and TRBJ2-5, is EPEVTQTPSHQVTQMGQEVILRCVPISNHLYFYWYRQILGQKVEFLVSFYNNEISEKSEIFDDQFSVERPDGSNFTLKIRSTKLEDSAMYFCASSLDRGSQETQYFGPGTRLLVL.